The sequence of this T cell receptor beta chain was determined in a study of blood T cell repertoires in COVID-19. Study background: PBMCs, B-cell-depleted T cells, or T cells provided the cDNA or gDNA that made up the material.

Under the authors' procedure: Amplifying reference gene primers gave estimates of nucleated cell counts. Data came from immunoSEQ multiplex PCR; TCRdb stores just in-frame clones and leaves some out. V and J calls and clone size are as listed in that table; D and trimming were resolved from the DNA. In the table there are roughly 13,000 clones, roughly nine tenths of which are singletons. After removal of 7 bases from V and 5 bases from J, the junction contained 9 bases not matched to a gene. Germline V gene data show CDR1 as MNHNY and CDR2 as SVGAGI (reference sequence). The CDR3 contains 14 residues.

The clonotype originates from a human donor in a cohort sampled during active COVID-19. The V gene is TRBV6-6, the J gene TRBJ2-5, with TRBD1 matching 8 bases. Material: peripheral blood. Here the CDR3 reads CASTRQGIRETQYF. The CDR3 region has the DNA TGTGCCAGCACCCGACAGGGGATAAGGGAGACCCAGTACTTC.